This T cell receptor (beta chain) appears in the sequencing data of a study of blood T cell repertoires in COVID-19. Study as a whole: Collection of acute and convalescent COVID-19 samples took place in the United States, Italy and Spain. T cells, B-cell-depleted T cells, or PBMCs provided the cDNA or gDNA that served as material.

In the original analysis: Amplifying reference gene primers gave estimates of nucleated cell counts. Here immunoSEQ multiplex PCR was the method, and the copy in TCRdb shows in-frame clones only, minus some. V and J calls and clone size are as listed in that table; D and trimming were resolved from the DNA. Here the sample spans approximately 180,000 clones, about 81% being singletons. Germline CDR1 reads SGHNT; CDR2 reads YYREEE (reference sequence). The CDR3 is 14 residues long. Trimming left V 4 bases short and J 3 bases short, with 13 bases between. The chain recombines TRBV5-4 with TRBJ2-5; D might be TRBD2 (6 bases). This clonotype was sampled from a woman aged 65 to 85 with acute or convalescent COVID-19. The source material was peripheral blood. CDR3 amino acids: CASSTTREKETQYF. CDR3 in DNA: TGTGCCAGCAGCACCACGCGGGAAAAAGAGACCCAGTACTTC.